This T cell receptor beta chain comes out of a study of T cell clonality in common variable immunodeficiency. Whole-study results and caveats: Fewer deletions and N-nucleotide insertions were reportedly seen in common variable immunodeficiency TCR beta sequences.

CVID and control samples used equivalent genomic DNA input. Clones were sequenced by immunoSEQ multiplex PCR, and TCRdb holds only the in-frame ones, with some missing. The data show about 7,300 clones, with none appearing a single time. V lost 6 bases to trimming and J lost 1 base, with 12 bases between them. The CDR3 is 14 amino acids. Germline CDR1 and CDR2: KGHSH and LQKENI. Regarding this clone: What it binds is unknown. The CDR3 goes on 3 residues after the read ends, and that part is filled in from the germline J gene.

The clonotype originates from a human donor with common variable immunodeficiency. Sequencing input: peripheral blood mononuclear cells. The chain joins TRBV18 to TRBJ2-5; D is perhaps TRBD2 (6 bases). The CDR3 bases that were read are TGTGCCAGCTCCCTTAGCGGACTCCAAGAGACC. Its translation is CASSLSGLQET. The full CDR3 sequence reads CASSLSGLQETQYF. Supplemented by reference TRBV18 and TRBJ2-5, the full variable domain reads NAGVMQNPRHLVRRRGQEARLRCSPMKGHSHVYWYRQLPEEGLKFMVYLQKENIIDESGMPKERFSAEFPKEGPSILRIQQVVRGDSAAYFCASSLSGLQETQYFGPGTRLLVL.